The 8 T cell receptor beta chains reported below all come from one sample, sequenced in a study of blood T cell repertoires in COVID-19. Sequencing used immunoSEQ multiplex PCR; TCRdb keeps in-frame clones, though not all of them. The sample yields fewer than 400,000 clones, roughly 85% seen once. The source material was peripheral blood. The receptor source for this set is a woman between 18 and 29 years old with acute or convalescent COVID-19.

A single count supports this clone. V gene TRBV7-2 combines with J gene TRBJ2-3, with D tentatively TRBD2 (5 bases). Germline V lookup: CDR1 SGHTA, CDR2 FQGNSA. The CDR3 has 15 amino acids. Trimming removed 4 bases at V and 2 bases at J, with 13 bases between. This CDR3 reads CASSSTSGLTDTQYF. CDR3 in DNA: TGTGCCAGCAGCTCAACCTCAGGACTCACAGATACGCAGTATTTT. Supplemented by reference TRBV7-2 and TRBJ2-3, the full variable domain reads GAGVSQSPSNKVTEKGKDVELRCDPISGHTALYWYRQSLGQGLEFLIYFQGNSAPDKSGLPSDRFSAERTGGSVSTLTIQRTQQEDSAVYLCASSSTSGLTDTQYFGPGTRLTVL.

Concerning this clone itself: The same CDR3 also results from other DNA sequences found in this sample. V gene TRBV9 combines with J gene TRBJ1-4, with unresolved D. The CDR3 loop spans 15 amino acids. V was shortened by 2 bases and J by 0 bases, with 8 bases between the two germline ends. The germline V gene encodes CDR1 SGDLS and CDR2 YYNGEE. The CDR3, as DNA: TGTGCCAGCAGCGTGGGCGCAGCAACTAATGAAAAACTGTTTTTT. It encodes CASSVGAATNEKLFF.

Worth noting for this clone: Other DNA sequences from this sample encode an identical CDR3 as well. The V gene is TRBV12-3 or TRBV12-4, the J gene TRBJ2-7; D not certain. This CDR3 has 12 residues. V lost 6 bases and J lost 3, with 9 bases in between. CDR3 amino acids: CASSPSYYEQYF. The CDR3 DNA is TGTGCCAGCAGCCCCTCCTACTACGAGCAGTACTTC.

The CDR3 nucleotides are TGTGCCAGCAGCCCGGGGGGGGGAATCGGCACAGATACGCAGTATTTT. Amino acid sequence: CASSPGGGIGTDTQYF. The chain recombines TRBV7-9 with TRBJ2-3; 8 nucleotides match TRBD2. Losses at the gene ends were 5 bases for V and 1 base for J; bases not matched to a gene: 8. Germline V gene sequence: CDR1 SEHNR, CDR2 FQNEAQ (reference sequence). The CDR3 has 16 residues.

V and J are TRBV4-1 and TRBJ2-2; tentatively, D is TRBD1 (5 bases). CDR3 size: 13 residues. The V end lost 11 bases, the J end lost 1 base, and 11 bases lay between the germline ends. Per germline, CDR1 MGHRA and CDR2 YSYEKL. CDR3 sequence reads: CACRGQNTGELFF. The CDR3 nucleotides read TGCGCCTGTCGCGGACAGAACACCGGGGAGCTGTTTTTT.

This clone occurred a few times. The rearrangement uses TRBV9 and TRBJ2-3; D perhaps matches TRBD2 (6 bases). This CDR3 has 15 residues. The V end was cut by 3 bases, the J end by 3 bases, with 14 bases between. Germline CDR1 and CDR2: SGDLS and YYNGEE. The CDR3 nucleotides are TGTGCCAGCAGCGGGGGAGTACGGGGGACAGATACGCAGTATTTT. Translated, it gives CASSGGVRGTDTQYF.

The chain links TRBV25-1 to TRBJ2-2; a weak D match, TRBD1 (5 bases). The V gene's germline CDR1 is MGHDK and CDR2 SYGVNS. Trimming took 6 bases from V and 5 from J, leaving 10 bases between them. CDR3 length equals 13 residues. The CDR3 nucleotides are TGTGCCAGCAGATCCGACAGAACCGGGGAGCTGTTTTTT. As protein: CASRSDRTGELFF.

The chain combines TRBV5-1 with TRBJ2-5, with 7 bases fitting TRBD1. The CDR3 is 15 residues long. CDR1 SGHRS and CDR2 YFSETQ come from the germline V gene. V dropped 0 bases and J dropped 5; count of bases not matched to a gene: 7. The CDR3 region has the DNA TGCGCCAGCAGCTTGGGACAAGGGGGCCGGGAGACCCAGTACTTC. This codes for CASSLGQGGRETQYF.